Listed below are T cell receptor beta chains from one sample, sequenced in a study of CD8 T cells in Susac syndrome. TCRdb reanalysed the immunoSEQ multiplex PCR reads using MiXCR and keeps one entry per CDR3 protein. The sample includes about 53,000 distinct CDR3 sequences, 85% to 95% seen only once; the top ten take roughly 0.79%. The sample consisted of CD8+ T cells from PBMCs. The source of these receptors is a human donor with Susac syndrome. CDR3s include the opening cysteine and the closing phenylalanine or tryptophan. D genes are given only for firm matches. Size tells how often a clone was seen (once, few, many) or the class of an expanded clone, and some rows leave it out.

cdr3_nt,cdr3_aa,d_call,v_call,clone_size,j_call
TGTGCCAGCAGCTTAATAGGCTTTGAAGCTTTCTTT,CASSLIGFEAFF,-,TRBV13,-,TRBJ1-1
TGCAGTGCCAATGGACTAGCGGGTCGCGAGCTGGGGGAGACCCAGTACTTC,CSANGLAGRELGETQYF,TRBD2,TRBV20-1,-,TRBJ2-5
TGCGCCAGCAGCCAAGTGACAGGTCGGAACACTGAAGCTTTCTTT,CASSQVTGRNTEAFF,-,TRBV4-1,-,TRBJ1-1
TGTGCCATCAGTGGGGGGACAGGGGGCGATGAGCAGTTCTTC,CAISGGTGGDEQFF,TRBD1,TRBV10-3,-,TRBJ2-1
TGTGCCAGCAGTTTTGTACAGAGCACAGATACGCAGTATTTT,CASSFVQSTDTQYF,-,TRBV28,-,TRBJ2-3
TGTGCCAGCAGCTCGGCCGGGACGTCCTACGAGCAGTACTTC,CASSSAGTSYEQYF,-,TRBV7-2,-,TRBJ2-7
TGTGCCAGCAGCTTGGGGGGTTTAGGTGCTTTCTTT,CASSLGGLGAFF,-,TRBV5-6,once,TRBJ1-1
TGTGCCAGCAGCCAGAAGGGGGGCCTGGAGACCCAGTACTTC,CASSQKGGLETQYF,-,TRBV7-9,-,TRBJ2-5
TGCAGTGCGAAGACAGGGGACACCTACGAGCAGTACTTC,CSAKTGDTYEQYF,TRBD1,TRBV20-1,-,TRBJ2-7
TGTGCCAGCAGTGAATGGGTAGGGGTTGGCTATGGCTACACCTTC,CASSEWVGVGYGYTF,-,TRBV6-1,-,TRBJ1-2
TGTGCCAGCAGCTATTTGGAGGACAGGGACCCCTACGAGCAGTACTTC,CASSYLEDRDPYEQYF,TRBD1,TRBV11-2,-,TRBJ2-7
TGTGCCAGCAGTGAAGTTCTAGCGGGGGGGCCTACCGGGGAGCTGTTTTTT,CASSEVLAGGPTGELFF,TRBD2,TRBV2,-,TRBJ2-2
TGTGCCAGCAGTTACAGGTTACAAGAGACCCAGTACTTC,CASSYRLQETQYF,-,TRBV6-5,few,TRBJ2-5
TGCAGTGCTAGCCAAACAAACACCTACAATGAGCAGTTCTTC,CSASQTNTYNEQFF,-,TRBV20-1,-,TRBJ2-1
TGTGCCACCAGCAGAAGCAGGGGTAATCAGCCCCAGCATTTT,CATSRSRGNQPQHF,-,TRBV15,-,TRBJ1-5